The sequence of this T cell receptor (beta chain) was determined in a study of blood T cell repertoires in COVID-19. The study drew participants aged about 18 to 90 years from some 24 US areas. Participant-reported clinical history was the basis for cohort assignment. Symptom resolution, clearance, or two negative PCRs marked donors in Cohort 3 as recovered. Germline V gene data show CDR1 as MNHEY and CDR2 as SVGAGI. V lost 6 bases, J lost 6 bases, and 11 bases stayed unmatched. This CDR3 contains 15 residues. In the authors' workflow: Reference gene primers were amplified, and this amplification served to estimate nucleated cell counts. Data came from immunoSEQ multiplex PCR; TCRdb stores just in-frame clones and leaves some out. For V, J and clone size, that table is used; D and trimming come from the DNA. This table holds 150,000 to 250,000 clones, roughly 84% found once. This clone has only one observation.

The receptor's source is a man aged 40-49 years who had recovered from COVID-19. Material: PBMCs or T cells enriched from blood (not recorded which). The chain recombines TRBV6-5 with TRBJ2-3; 8 nucleotides line up with TRBD2. Here the CDR3 reads CASRGIAGWMDTQYF. CDR3 bases: TGTGCCAGCAGAGGGATAGCGGGGTGGATGGATACGCAGTATTTT.